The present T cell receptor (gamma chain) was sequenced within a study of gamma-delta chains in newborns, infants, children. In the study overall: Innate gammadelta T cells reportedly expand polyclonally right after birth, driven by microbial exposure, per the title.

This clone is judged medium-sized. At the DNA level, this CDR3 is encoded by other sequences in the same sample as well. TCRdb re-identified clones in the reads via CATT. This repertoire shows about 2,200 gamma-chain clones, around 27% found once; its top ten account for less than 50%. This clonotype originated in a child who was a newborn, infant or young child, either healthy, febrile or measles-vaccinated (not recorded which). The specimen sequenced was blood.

The CDR3 sequence is CALWEVRRELGKKIKVF. The CDR3 DNA reads TGTGCCTTGTGGGAGGTGCGTCGAGAGTTGGGCAAAAAAATCAAGGTATTT. The rearrangement links TRGV9 to TRGJP. The CDR3 consists of 17 residues. Germline CDR1 reads GITISATS; CDR2 reads ISYDGTV (reference sequence). With 0 bases clipped from V and 6 bases from J, the junction kept 5 bases outside the gene matches.